The source of this TCR beta chain is a study of cytomegalovirus exposure and HLA in healthy donors. The study, taken as a whole, reports: As was reported, the HLA-A and HLA-B alleles of most subjects were accurately predicted from TCR beta sequences. Sequencing likely produced, as an artifact, a cluster of highly shared sequence variants.

Comments on this clone: The antigen is unknown.

CDR3 length: 13 amino acids. The germline V gene has CDR1 SGHRS and CDR2 YFSETQ. V was cut by 4 bases and J by 3 bases, with 10 bases left in between. Use of 60 Vbeta and 13 Jbeta primers characterized the PCR. TCRdb's table, derived via immunoSEQ multiplex PCR, lists solely in-frame clones and lacks some. Among approximately 87,000 clones listed, 81% were seen once. Sequencing input: PBMCs. The chain recombines TRBV5-1 with TRBJ2-5; the D gene is possibly TRBD1 (5 bases). The sequence came from a woman in her seventies in good health and CMV-seropositive. The chain's CDR3 is CASSPLREETQYF. Written as DNA, the CDR3 is TGCGCCAGCAGCCCCCTCAGGGAAGAGACCCAGTACTTC.